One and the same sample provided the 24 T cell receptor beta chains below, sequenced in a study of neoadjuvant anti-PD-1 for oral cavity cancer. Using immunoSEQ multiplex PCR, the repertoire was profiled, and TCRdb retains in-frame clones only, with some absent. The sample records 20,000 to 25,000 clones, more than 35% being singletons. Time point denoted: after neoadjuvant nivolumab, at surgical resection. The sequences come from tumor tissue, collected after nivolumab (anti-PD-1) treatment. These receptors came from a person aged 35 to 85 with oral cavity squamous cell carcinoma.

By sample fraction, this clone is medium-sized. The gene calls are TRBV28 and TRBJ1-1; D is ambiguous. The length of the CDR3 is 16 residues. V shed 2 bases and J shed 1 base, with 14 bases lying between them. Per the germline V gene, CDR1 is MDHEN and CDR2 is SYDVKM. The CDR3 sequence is CASSLRSRKQNTEAFF. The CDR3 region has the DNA TGTGCCAGCAGTTTACGATCACGCAAGCAGAACACTGAAGCTTTCTTT.

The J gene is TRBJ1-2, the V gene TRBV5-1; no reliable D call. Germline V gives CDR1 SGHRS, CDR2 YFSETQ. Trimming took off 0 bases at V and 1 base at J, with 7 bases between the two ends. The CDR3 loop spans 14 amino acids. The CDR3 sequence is CASSLEGLNYGYTF. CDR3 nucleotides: TGCGCCAGCAGCTTGGAAGGTCTTAACTATGGCTACACCTTC.

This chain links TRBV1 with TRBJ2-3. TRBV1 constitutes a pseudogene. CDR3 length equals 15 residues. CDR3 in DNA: TGCACCAGCAGCCAAGGACTGACATGTACAGATACGCAGTATTTT. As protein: CTSSQGLTCTDTQYF.

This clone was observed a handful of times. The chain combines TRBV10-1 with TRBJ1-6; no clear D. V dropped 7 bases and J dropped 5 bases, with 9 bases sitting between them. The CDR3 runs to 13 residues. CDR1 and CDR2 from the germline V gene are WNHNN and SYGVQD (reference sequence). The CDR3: CASKERNNSPLHF. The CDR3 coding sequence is TGCGCCAGCAAGGAACGGAATAATTCACCCCTCCACTTT.

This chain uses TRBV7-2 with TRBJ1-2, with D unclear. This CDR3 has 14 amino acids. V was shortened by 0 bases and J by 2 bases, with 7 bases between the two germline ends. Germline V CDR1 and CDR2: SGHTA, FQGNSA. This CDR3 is CASSLADGNYGYTF. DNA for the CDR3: TGTGCCAGCAGCTTAGCGGACGGGAACTATGGCTACACCTTC.

The CDR3 here is CASSLAGNEQFF. CDR3 sequence (DNA): TGTGCCAGCAGCTTAGCCGGAAATGAGCAGTTCTTC. This chain links TRBV5-5 with TRBJ2-1; no clear D gene. Germline V gene data show CDR1 as SGHKS and CDR2 as YYEKEE (reference sequence). V lost 2 bases and J lost 7, with 7 bases in between. The CDR3 is 12 residues long.

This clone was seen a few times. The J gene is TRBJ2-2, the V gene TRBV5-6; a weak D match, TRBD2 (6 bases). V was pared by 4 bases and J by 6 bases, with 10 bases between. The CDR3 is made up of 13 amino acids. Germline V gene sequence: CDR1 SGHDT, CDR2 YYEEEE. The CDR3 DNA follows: TGTGCCAGCAGCGCGGGGACGTCCGGGGAGCTGTTTTTT. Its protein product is CASSAGTSGELFF.

The CDR3 coding sequence is TGTGCCAGCAGCGTAGCGGCGATCGGAGGACAGGGGATTTCCTACGAGCAGTACTTC. Translation gives CASSVAAIGGQGISYEQYF. This chain links TRBV9 with TRBJ2-7, with 9 bases lining up with TRBD1. This CDR3 spans 19 amino acids. Germline loops: CDR1 SGDLS, CDR2 YYNGEE. Trimming took 0 bases from V and 1 from J; bases not matched to a gene: 14. Filled out from reference TRBV9 and TRBJ2-7, the complete variable domain reads DSGVTQTPKHLITATGQRVTLRCSPRSGDLSVYWYQQSLDQGLQFLIQYYNGEERAKGNILERFSAQQFPDLHSELNLSSLELGDSALYFCASSVAAIGGQGISYEQYFGPGTRLTVT.

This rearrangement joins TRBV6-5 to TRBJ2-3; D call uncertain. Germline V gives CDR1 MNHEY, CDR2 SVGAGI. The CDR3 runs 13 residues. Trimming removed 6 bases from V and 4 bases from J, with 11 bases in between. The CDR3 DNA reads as TGTGCCAGCAGGTTCGGGTTCGCAGATACGCAGTATTTT. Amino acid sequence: CASRFGFADTQYF.

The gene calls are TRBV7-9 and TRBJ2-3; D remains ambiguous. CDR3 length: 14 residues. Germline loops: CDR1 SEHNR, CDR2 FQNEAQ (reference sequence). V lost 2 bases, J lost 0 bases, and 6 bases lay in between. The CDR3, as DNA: TGTGCCAGCAGCTTATTCTTGAGCACAGATACGCAGTATTTT. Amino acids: CASSLFLSTDTQYF.

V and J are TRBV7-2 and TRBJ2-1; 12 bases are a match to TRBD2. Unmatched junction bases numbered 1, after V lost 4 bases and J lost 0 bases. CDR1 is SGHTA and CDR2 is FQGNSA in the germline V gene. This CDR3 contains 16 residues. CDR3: CASSSTSGGSYNEQFF. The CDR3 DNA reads TGTGCCAGCAGCTCGACTAGCGGGGGCTCCTACAATGAGCAGTTCTTC.

CDR3 in DNA: TGTGCCAGCAGCTTAAACTTCAACTACCAAGAGACCCAGTACTTC. Protein product: CASSLNFNYQETQYF. The chain carries TRBV7-8 and TRBJ2-5; D gene unclear. V shed 2 bases and J shed 0 bases, with 10 bases lying between them. This CDR3 spans 15 amino acids. Germline V lookup: CDR1 SGHVS, CDR2 FQNEAQ.

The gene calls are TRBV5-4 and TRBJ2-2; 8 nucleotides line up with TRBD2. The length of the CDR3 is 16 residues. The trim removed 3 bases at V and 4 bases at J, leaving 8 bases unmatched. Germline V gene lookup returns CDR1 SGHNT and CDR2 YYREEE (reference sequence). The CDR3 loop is CASSYPGLGVTGELFF. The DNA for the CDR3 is TGTGCCAGCAGCTATCCGGGACTAGGTGTCACCGGGGAGCTGTTTTTT.

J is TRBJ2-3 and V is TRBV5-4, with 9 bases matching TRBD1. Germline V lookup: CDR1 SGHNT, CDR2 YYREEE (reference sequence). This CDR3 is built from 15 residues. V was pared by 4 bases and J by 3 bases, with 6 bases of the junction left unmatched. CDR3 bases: TGTGCCAGCAGCACTACAGGGGGCGTTACAGATACGCAGTATTTT. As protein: CASSTTGGVTDTQYF.

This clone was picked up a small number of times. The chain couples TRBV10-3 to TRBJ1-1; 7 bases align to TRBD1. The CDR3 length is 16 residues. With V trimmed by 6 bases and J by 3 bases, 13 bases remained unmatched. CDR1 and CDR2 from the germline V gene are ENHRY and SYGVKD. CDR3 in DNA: TGTGCCATCAGCATGACTCAGGGGGGAGGGGACACTGAAGCTTTCTTT. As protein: CAISMTQGGGDTEAFF.

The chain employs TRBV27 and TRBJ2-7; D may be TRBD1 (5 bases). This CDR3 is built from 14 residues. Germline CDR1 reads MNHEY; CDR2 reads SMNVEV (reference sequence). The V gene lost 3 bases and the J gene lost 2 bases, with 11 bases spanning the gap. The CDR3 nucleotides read TGTGCCAGCAGTTTCAGTCAGGACACCTACGAGCAGTACTTC. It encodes CASSFSQDTYEQYF.

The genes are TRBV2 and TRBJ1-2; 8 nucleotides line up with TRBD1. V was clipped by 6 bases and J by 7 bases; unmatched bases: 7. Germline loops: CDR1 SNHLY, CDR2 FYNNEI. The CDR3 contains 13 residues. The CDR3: CASSATGQAGYTF. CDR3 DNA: TGTGCCAGCAGCGCAACGGGACAGGCTGGCTACACCTTC.

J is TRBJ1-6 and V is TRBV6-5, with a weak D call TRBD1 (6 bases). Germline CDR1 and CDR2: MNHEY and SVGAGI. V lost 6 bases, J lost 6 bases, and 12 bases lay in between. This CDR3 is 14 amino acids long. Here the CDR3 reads CASRQGRGNSPLHF. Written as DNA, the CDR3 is TGTGCCAGCAGGCAGGGGCGGGGTAATTCACCCCTCCACTTT.

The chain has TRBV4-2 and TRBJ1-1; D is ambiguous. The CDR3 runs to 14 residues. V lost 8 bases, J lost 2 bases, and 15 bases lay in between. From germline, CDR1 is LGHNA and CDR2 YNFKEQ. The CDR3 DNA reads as TGTGCCAGCTCAACCCGGGGTGTAAACACTGAAGCTTTCTTT. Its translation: CASSTRGVNTEAFF.

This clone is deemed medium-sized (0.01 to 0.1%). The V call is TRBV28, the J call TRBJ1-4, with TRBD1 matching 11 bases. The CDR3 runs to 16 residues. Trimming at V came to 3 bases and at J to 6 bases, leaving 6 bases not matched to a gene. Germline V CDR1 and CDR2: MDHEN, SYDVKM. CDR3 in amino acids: CASSFFGTGGYEKLFF. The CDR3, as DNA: TGTGCCAGCAGTTTCTTTGGGACAGGGGGGTATGAAAAACTGTTTTTT.

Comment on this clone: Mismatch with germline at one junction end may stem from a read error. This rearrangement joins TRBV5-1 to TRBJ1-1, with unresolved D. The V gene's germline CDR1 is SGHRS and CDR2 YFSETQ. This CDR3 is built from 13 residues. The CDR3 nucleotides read TGTGCCAGCAGCTTGGGGTTTGACACTGAAGCTTTCTTT. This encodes CASSLGFDTEAFF. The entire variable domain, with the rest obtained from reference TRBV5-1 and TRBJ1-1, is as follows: KAGVTQTPRYLIKTRGQQVTLSCSPISGHRSVSWYQQTPGQGLQFLFEYFSETQRNKGNFPGRFSGRQFSNSRSEMNVSTLELGDSALYLCASSLGFDTEAFFGQGTRLTVV.

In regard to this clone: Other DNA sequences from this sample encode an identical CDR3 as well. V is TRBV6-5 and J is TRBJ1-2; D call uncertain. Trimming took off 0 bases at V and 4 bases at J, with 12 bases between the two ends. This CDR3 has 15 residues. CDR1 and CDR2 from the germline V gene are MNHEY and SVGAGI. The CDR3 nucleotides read TGTGCCAGCAGTTACTCGATGTGGGGTAGCTATGGCTACACCTTC. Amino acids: CASSYSMWGSYGYTF.

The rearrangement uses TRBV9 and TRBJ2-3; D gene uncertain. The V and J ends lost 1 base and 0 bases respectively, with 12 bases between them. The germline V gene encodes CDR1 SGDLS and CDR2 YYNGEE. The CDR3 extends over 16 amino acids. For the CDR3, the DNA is TGTGCCAGCAGCGTATCAAAGCAGGAAAGCACAGATACGCAGTATTTT. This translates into CASSVSKQESTDTQYF.

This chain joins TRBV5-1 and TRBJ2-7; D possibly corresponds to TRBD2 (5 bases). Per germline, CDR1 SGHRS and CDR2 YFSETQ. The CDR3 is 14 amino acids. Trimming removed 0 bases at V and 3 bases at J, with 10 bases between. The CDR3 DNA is TGCGCCAGCAGCTTGGGGGAGATTAGCTACGAGCAGTACTTC. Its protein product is CASSLGEISYEQYF.